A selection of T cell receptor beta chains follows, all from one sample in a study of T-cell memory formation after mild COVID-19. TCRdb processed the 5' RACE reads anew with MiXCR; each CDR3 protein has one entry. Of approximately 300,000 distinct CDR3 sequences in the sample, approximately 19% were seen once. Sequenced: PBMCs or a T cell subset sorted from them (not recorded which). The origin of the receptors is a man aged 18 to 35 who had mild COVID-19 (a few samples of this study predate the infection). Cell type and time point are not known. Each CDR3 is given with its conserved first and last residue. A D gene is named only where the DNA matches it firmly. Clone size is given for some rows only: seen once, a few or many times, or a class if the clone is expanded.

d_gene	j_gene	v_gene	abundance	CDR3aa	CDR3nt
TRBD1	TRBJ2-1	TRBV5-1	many	CASSLTGGYYNEQFF	TGCGCCAGCAGCTTAACAGGGGGATACTACAATGAGCAGTTCTTC
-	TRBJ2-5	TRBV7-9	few	CASSFPRSEETQYF	TGTGCCAGCAGCTTCCCCCGGAGCGAAGAGACCCAGTACTTC
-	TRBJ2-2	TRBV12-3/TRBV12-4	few	CASSTSRSGELFF	TGTGCCAGCAGCACCTCCCGATCCGGGGAGCTGTTTTTT
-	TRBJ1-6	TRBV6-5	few	CASSRSTVRTTPLHF	TGTGCCAGCAGCCGTTCGACAGTGAGGACCACACCCCTCCACTTT
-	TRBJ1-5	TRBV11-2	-	CASSRNEGAGPQHF	TGTGCCAGCAGCCGAAATGAGGGCGCCGGGCCCCAGCATTTT
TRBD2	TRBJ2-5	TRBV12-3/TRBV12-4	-	CASSLARGTRETQYF	TGTGCCAGCAGTTTAGCGCGGGGGACTAGAGAGACCCAGTACTTC
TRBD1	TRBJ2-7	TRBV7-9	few	CASSLTGWEQYF	TGTGCCAGCAGTTTGACAGGGTGGGAGCAGTACTTC
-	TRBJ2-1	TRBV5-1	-	CATQAGNPGPYNEQFF	TGCGCCACCCAAGCAGGAAATCCAGGCCCCTACAATGAGCAGTTCTTC
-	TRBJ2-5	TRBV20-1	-	CSARDPGMETQYF	TGCAGTGCTAGAGACCCAGGGATGGAGACCCAGTACTTC
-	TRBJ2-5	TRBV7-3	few	CASSLTADPETQYF	TGTGCCAGCAGCTTAACAGCCGATCCAGAGACCCAGTACTTC
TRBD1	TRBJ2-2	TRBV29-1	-	CSVGGQVANTGELFF	TGCAGCGTTGGTGGACAGGTCGCGAACACCGGGGAGCTGTTTTTT
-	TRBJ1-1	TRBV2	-	CASSEALMGRTEAFF	TGTGCCAGCAGTGAAGCGCTTATGGGGAGGACTGAAGCTTTCTTT
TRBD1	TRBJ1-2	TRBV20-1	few	CSAVGTGGYGYTF	TGCAGTGCTGTCGGGACAGGGGGCTATGGCTACACCTTC
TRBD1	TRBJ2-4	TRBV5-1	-	CASSLVGQGYNIQYF	TGCGCCAGCAGCTTGGTGGGACAGGGATATAACATTCAGTACTTC
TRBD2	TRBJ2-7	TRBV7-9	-	CASSSGLAGGRAHEQYF	TGTGCCAGCAGTTCAGGACTAGCGGGGGGCCGGGCCCACGAGCAGTACTTC
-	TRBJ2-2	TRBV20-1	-	CSASGPSNTGELFF	TGCAGTGCTAGTGGGCCCTCGAACACCGGGGAGCTGTTTTTT
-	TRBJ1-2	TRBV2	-	CASSGTVDGYTF	TGTGCCAGCAGTGGGACAGTCGATGGCTACACCTTC
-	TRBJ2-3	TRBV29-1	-	CSVEEVGRSDTQYF	TGCAGCGTTGAAGAGGTGGGCAGATCAGATACGCAGTATTTT
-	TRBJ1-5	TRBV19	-	CASSIRQGGLTTAQHF	TGTGCCAGTAGTATAAGGCAGGGCGGCTTAACGACGGCCCAGCATTTT
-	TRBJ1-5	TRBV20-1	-	CSARPPGSGNQPQHF	TGCAGTGCACGACCCCCAGGGTCAGGCAATCAGCCCCAGCATTTT
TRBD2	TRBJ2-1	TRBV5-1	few	CASSRLGTSGGPNEQFF	TGCGCCAGCAGCCGACTCGGGACTAGCGGGGGGCCCAATGAGCAGTTCTTC
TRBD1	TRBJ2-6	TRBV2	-	CASSLQGAYGANVLTF	TGTGCCAGCAGCTTACAGGGGGCTTATGGGGCCAACGTCCTGACTTTC
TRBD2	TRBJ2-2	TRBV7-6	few	CASSSELAGGLNTGELFF	TGTGCCAGCAGCTCAGAACTAGCGGGGGGACTGAACACCGGGGAGCTGTTTTTT
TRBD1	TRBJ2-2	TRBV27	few	CASSAGQGSGELFF	TGTGCCAGCAGTGCGGGACAGGGCAGCGGGGAGCTGTTTTTT
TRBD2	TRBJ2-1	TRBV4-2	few	CASSQDPPGLANEQFF	TGTGCCAGCAGCCAAGACCCCCCGGGACTAGCAAATGAGCAGTTCTTC
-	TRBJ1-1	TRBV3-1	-	CASSQGYTGPRRWPEAFF	TGTGCCAGCAGCCAAGGTTACACAGGGCCCCGCCGGTGGCCTGAAGCTTTCTTT
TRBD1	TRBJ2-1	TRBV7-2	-	CASSLVSAGGNEQFF	TGTGCCAGCAGCTTAGTGTCGGCAGGGGGCAATGAGCAGTTCTTC
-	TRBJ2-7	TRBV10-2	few	CASMTGPGYEQYF	TGCGCCAGCATGACAGGACCTGGCTACGAGCAGTACTTC
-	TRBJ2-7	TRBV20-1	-	CSARDAGRIYEQYF	TGCAGTGCTAGAGACGCGGGCAGAATCTACGAGCAGTACTTC
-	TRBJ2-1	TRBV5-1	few	CASSLSPSEDEQFF	TGCGCCAGCAGCTTGAGTCCTAGCGAGGATGAGCAGTTCTTC
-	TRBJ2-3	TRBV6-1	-	CASSERTLSTDTQYF	TGTGCCAGCAGTGAAAGGACCCTCAGCACAGATACGCAGTATTTT
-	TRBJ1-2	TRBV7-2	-	CASSLDWGVNYGYTF	TGTGCCAGCAGCTTAGATTGGGGCGTAAACTATGGCTACACCTTC
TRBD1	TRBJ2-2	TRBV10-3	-	CAISGQGAAGELFF	TGTGCCATCAGTGGGCAGGGGGCCGCCGGGGAGCTGTTTTTT
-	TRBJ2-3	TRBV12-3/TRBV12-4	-	CASSPRWADTQYF	TGTGCCAGCAGCCCACGGTGGGCAGATACGCAGTATTTT
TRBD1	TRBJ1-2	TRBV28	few	CASSPPDRAAYGYTF	TGTGCCAGCAGTCCCCCGGACAGGGCCGCCTATGGCTACACCTTC
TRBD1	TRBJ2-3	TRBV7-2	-	CASSLVKDRGIGTQYF	TGTGCCAGCAGCTTAGTCAAAGACAGGGGAATAGGTACGCAGTATTTT
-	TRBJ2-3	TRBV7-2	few	CASSSYRDTQYF	TGTGCCAGCAGCTCCTACAGAGATACGCAGTATTTT
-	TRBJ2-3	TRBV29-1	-	CSVDAFSGTDTQYF	TGCAGCGTTGACGCGTTTAGTGGCACAGATACGCAGTATTTT
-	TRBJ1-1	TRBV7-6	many	CASSKTGNTEAFF	TGTGCCAGCAGTAAAACAGGGAACACTGAAGCTTTCTTT
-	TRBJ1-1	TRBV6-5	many	CASSYSAGTEAFF	TGTGCCAGCAGTTACTCGGCTGGGACTGAAGCTTTCTTT
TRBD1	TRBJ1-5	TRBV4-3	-	CASSQPGADRGQQPQHF	TGCGCCAGCAGCCAACCCGGGGCCGACAGGGGGCAACAGCCCCAGCATTTT
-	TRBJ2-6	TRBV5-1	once	CASSRPGANVLTF	TGCGCCAGCAGCCGACCGGGGGCCAACGTCCTGACTTTC
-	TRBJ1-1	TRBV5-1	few	CASSLAIGEPEAFF	TGCGCCAGCAGCTTGGCCATTGGAGAACCAGAAGCTTTCTTT
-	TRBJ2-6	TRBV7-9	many	CASSTSSGANVLTF	TGTGCCAGCAGTACCAGCTCTGGGGCCAACGTCCTGACTTTC
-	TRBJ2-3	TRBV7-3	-	CACSQDHTDTQYF	TGTGCCTGCAGCCAGGACCACACAGATACGCAGTATTTT
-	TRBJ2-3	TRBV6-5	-	CASSYSVLGLEDTQYF	TGTGCCAGCAGTTACTCGGTATTAGGGTTGGAAGATACGCAGTATTTT
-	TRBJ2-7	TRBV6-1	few	CASSEMVDEQYF	TGTGCCAGCAGTGAAATGGTAGACGAGCAGTACTTC
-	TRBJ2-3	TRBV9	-	CASSVGVGGAGTDTQYF	TGTGCCAGCAGCGTAGGTGTTGGGGGGGCCGGCACAGATACGCAGTATTTT
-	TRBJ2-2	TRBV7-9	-	CASSFTPINTGELFF	TGTGCCAGCAGTTTTACTCCGATCAACACCGGGGAGCTGTTTTTT
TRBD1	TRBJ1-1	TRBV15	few	CATSRGPTGRNTEAFF	TGTGCCACCAGCAGAGGCCCGACAGGGAGGAACACTGAAGCTTTCTTT
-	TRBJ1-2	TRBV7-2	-	CASSYTGYSGYTF	TGTGCCAGCAGTTATACAGGGTATTCTGGCTACACCTTC
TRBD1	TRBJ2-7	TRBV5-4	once	CASSGGQGFYEQYF	TGTGCCAGCAGCGGGGGACAGGGGTTCTACGAGCAGTACTTC
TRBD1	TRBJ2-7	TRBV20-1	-	CSARVPVTGASYEQYF	TGCAGTGCTAGAGTCCCCGTGACAGGGGCCTCCTACGAGCAGTACTTC